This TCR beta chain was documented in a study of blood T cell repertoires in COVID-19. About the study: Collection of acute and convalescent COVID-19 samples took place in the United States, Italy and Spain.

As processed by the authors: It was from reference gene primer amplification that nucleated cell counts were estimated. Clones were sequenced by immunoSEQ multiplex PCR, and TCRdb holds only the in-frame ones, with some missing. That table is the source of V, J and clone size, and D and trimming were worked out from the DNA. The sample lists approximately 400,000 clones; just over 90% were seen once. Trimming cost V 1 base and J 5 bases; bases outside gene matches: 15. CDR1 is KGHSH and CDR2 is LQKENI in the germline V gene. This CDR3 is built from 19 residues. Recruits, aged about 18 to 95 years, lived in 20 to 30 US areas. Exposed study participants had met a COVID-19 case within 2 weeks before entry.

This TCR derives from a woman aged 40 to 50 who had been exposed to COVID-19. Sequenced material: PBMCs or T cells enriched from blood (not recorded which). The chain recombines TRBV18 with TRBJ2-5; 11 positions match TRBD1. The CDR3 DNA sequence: TGTGCCAGCTCACCACTCCGACCCGCCGGGACAGGGGGTTTTGAGACCCAGTACTTC. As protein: CASSPLRPAGTGGFETQYF.